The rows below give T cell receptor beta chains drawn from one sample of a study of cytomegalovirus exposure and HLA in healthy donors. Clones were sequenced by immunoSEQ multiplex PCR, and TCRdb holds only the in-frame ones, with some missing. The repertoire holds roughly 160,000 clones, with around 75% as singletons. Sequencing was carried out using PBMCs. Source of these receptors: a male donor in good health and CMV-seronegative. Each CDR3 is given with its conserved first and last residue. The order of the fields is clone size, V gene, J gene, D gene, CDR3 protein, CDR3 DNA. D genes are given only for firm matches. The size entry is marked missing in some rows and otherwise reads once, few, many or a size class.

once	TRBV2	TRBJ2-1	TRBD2	CASTGLGEQFF	TGTGCCAGCACGGGACTAGGTGAGCAGTTCTTC
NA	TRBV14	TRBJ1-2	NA	CASSQNQGYGYTF	TGTGCCAGCAGCCAAAACCAGGGCTATGGCTACACCTTC
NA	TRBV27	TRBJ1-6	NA	CASSRLLDSSYNSPLHF	TGTGCCAGCAGCCGCCTTTTGGACAGCTCCTATAATTCACCCCTCCACTTT
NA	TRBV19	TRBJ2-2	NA	CASRERSYTGELFF	TGTGCCAGTAGGGAGCGCAGCTACACCGGGGAGCTGTTTTTT
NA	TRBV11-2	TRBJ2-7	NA	CASSSSGITYEQYF	TGTGCCAGCAGCTCTTCCGGGATAACCTACGAGCAGTACTTC
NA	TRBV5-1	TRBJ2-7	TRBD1	CASSTPGQSHEQYF	TGCGCCAGCAGCACTCCGGGACAGTCCCACGAGCAGTACTTC
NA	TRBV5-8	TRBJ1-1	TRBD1	CASSLSWDRGNEAFF	TGTGCCAGCAGCTTAAGCTGGGACAGGGGGAACGAAGCTTTCTTT
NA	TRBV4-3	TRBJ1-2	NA	CASSQVQGNYGYTF	TGCGCCAGCAGCCAAGTCCAGGGAAACTATGGCTACACCTTC
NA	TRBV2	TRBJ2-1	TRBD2	CASSDRRGGYNEQFF	TGTGCCAGCAGTGATCGACGGGGGGGATACAATGAGCAGTTCTTC
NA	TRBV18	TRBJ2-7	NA	CASSPAGRHEQYF	TGTGCCAGCTCACCGGCAGGGCGCCACGAGCAGTACTTC
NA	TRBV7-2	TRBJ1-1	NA	CASSPGQLNTEAFF	TGTGCCAGCAGCCCAGGACAGTTGAACACTGAAGCTTTCTTT
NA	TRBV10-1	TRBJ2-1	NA	CASSESYSREQFF	TGCGCCAGCAGTGAGTCCTACTCCCGGGAGCAGTTCTTC
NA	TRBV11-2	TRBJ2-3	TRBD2	CASSSVTGGNTDTQYF	TGTGCCAGCAGCTCAGTCACGGGAGGAAACACAGATACGCAGTATTTT
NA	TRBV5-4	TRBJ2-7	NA	CASSQASRRSSYEQYF	TGTGCCAGCAGCCAAGCCTCGCGGAGGAGCTCCTACGAGCAGTACTTC
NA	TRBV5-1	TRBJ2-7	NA	CASSSRVSDEQYF	TGCGCCAGCAGCTCCAGGGTGTCTGACGAGCAGTACTTC
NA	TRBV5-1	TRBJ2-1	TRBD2	CASSLASGGSYNEQFF	TGCGCCAGCAGCTTGGCTAGCGGGGGGTCTTACAATGAGCAGTTCTTC
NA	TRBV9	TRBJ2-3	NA	CASRLGGQDTQYF	TGTGCCAGCAGGCTCGGGGGGCAGGATACGCAGTATTTT
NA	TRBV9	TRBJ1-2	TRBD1	CASSTRQGRNYGYTF	TGTGCCAGCAGCACTAGACAGGGGCGCAACTATGGCTACACCTTC
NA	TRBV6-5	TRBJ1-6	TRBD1	CASRTDRGWNSPLHF	TGTGCCAGCAGGACCGACAGGGGATGGAATTCACCCCTCCACTTT
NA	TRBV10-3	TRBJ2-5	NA	CAIRAGFQETQYF	TGTGCCATCAGGGCCGGGTTCCAAGAGACCCAGTACTTC
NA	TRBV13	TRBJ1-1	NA	CASSLGARGVDTEAFF	TGTGCCAGCAGCTTAGGTGCCCGGGGGGTCGACACTGAAGCTTTCTTT
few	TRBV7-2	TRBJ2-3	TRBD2	CASSFLAGGGRADTQYF	TGTGCCAGCAGCTTTCTAGCGGGGGGCGGGAGGGCAGATACGCAGTATTTT
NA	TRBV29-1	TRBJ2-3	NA	CSVVGASTDTQYF	TGCAGCGTTGTGGGGGCTAGCACAGATACGCAGTATTTT
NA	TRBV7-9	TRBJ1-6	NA	CASSLGSSYNSPLHF	TGTGCCAGCAGCTTAGGGAGCTCCTATAATTCACCCCTCCACTTT
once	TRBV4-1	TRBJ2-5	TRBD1	CASSHYTGGETQYF	TGCGCCAGCAGCCACTACACAGGGGGAGAGACCCAGTACTTC
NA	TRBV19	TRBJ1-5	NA	CASSPQGSWGNQPQHF	TGTGCCAGTAGTCCGCAGGGGAGTTGGGGCAATCAGCCCCAGCATTTT
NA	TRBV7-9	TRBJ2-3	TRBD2	CASSSWEGGDTQYF	TGTGCCAGCAGCTCCTGGGAGGGTGGAGATACGCAGTATTTT
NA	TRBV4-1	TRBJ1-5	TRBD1	CASSVTGGSNQPQHF	TGCGCCAGCAGCGTCACAGGGGGTAGCAATCAGCCCCAGCATTTT
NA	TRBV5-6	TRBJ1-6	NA	CASSPRGNSPLHF	TGTGCCAGCAGCCCCAGGGGAAATTCACCCCTCCACTTT
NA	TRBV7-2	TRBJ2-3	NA	CASSLGPEDTQYF	TGTGCCAGCAGCTTAGGTCCGGAGGATACGCAGTATTTT
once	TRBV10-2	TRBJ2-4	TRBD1	CASSENFRGLAKNIQYF	TGCGCCAGCAGTGAGAACTTCAGGGGGTTAGCCAAAAACATTCAGTACTTC
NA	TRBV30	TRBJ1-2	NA	CAWKRGFNNYGYTF	TGTGCCTGGAAAAGGGGGTTCAATAACTATGGCTACACCTTC
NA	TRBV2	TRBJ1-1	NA	CASSLQYNTEAFF	TGTGCCAGCAGCCTCCAGTATAACACTGAAGCTTTCTTT
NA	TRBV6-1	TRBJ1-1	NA	CASSATTLGRVAFF	TGCGCCAGCAGCGCAACCACCCTGGGCAGGGTAGCTTTCTTT
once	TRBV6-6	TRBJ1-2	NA	CASSYRFRGPDYGYTF	TGTGCCAGCAGTTACCGGTTCAGGGGACCCGACTATGGCTACACCTTC
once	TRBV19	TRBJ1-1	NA	CASSIVWTAEAFF	TGTGCCAGTAGTATAGTCTGGACAGCTGAAGCTTTCTTT
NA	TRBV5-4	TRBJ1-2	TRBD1	CASSSQGVGGGYTF	TGTGCCAGCAGCTCCCAGGGGGTAGGTGGTGGCTACACCTTC
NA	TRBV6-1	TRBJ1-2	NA	CASTLQGGGYGYTF	TGTGCCAGCACTTTACAGGGTGGTGGCTATGGCTACACCTTC
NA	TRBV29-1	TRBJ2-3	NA	CSVDWANFGTDTQYF	TGCAGCGTTGACTGGGCGAATTTCGGCACAGATACGCAGTATTTT
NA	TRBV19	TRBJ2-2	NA	CASSMVGGNTGELFF	TGTGCCAGTAGTATGGTGGGGGGGAACACCGGGGAGCTGTTTTTT
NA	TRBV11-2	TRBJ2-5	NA	CASSGTRQETQYF	TGTGCCAGCAGCGGGACACGACAAGAGACCCAGTACTTC
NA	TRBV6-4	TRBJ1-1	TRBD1	CASSEQPGQGNTEAFF	TGTGCCAGCTCGGAACAACCGGGACAGGGGAACACTGAAGCTTTCTTT
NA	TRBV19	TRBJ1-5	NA	CASRQGNQPQHF	TGTGCCAGTAGGCAGGGGAACCAGCCCCAGCATTTT
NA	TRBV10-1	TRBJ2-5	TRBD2	CASSEIRGGETQYF	TGCGCCAGCAGTGAGATCCGGGGAGGGGAGACCCAGTACTTC
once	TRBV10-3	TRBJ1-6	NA	CAISVRGSYNSPLHF	TGTGCCATCAGTGTTAGGGGCTCCTATAATTCACCCCTCCACTTT
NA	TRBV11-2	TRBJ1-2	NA	CASSFGSGLAYGYTF	TGTGCCAGCAGCTTCGGTTCAGGCCTTGCCTATGGCTACACCTTC
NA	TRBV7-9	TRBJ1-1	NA	CASSPQGNEAFF	TGTGCCAGCAGCCCCCAGGGGAATGAAGCTTTCTTT
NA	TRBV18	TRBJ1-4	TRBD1	CASSQDRGGRLFF	TGTGCCAGCTCACAGGACAGGGGGGGCCGACTGTTTTTT
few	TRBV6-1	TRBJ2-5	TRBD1	CASRKQGVLQETQYF	TGTGCCAGCAGGAAACAGGGGGTCCTCCAAGAGACCCAGTACTTC
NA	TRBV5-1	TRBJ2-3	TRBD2	CASSLGASGDTDTQYF	TGCGCCAGCAGCTTGGGGGCTAGCGGGGACACAGATACGCAGTATTTT
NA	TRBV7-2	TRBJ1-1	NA	CASSPPGNTEAFF	TGTGCCAGCAGCCCCCCGGGAAACACTGAAGCTTTCTTT
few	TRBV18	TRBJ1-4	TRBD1	CASSPRTGADEKLFF	TGTGCCAGCTCCCCCAGGACAGGGGCGGATGAAAAACTGTTTTTT
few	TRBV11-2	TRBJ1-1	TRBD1	CASSLADRAREAFF	TGTGCCAGCAGCTTAGCGGACAGGGCGAGAGAAGCTTTCTTT
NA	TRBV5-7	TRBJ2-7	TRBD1	CASSTDLGGPYEQYF	TGTGCCAGCAGCACCGACCTAGGGGGCCCCTACGAGCAGTACTTC
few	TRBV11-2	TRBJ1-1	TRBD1	CASSTIPGQQNTEAFF	TGTGCCAGCAGCACCATACCGGGACAGCAGAACACTGAAGCTTTCTTT
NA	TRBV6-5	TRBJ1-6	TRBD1	CASSRDREDSPLHF	TGTGCCAGCAGTCGGGACAGGGAGGATTCACCCCTCCACTTT
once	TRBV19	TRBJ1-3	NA	CASTSGFGNTIYF	TGTGCCAGTACCTCAGGGTTTGGAAACACCATATATTTT
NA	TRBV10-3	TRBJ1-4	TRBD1	CAISPGTGFEKLFF	TGTGCCATCAGTCCCGGGACAGGGTTTGAAAAACTGTTTTTT
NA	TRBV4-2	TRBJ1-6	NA	CASSQAVGQGNSPLHF	TGTGCCAGCAGCCAAGCGGTTGGGCAGGGGAATTCACCCCTCCACTTT
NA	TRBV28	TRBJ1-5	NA	CASSLPYRTDSNNQPQHF	TGTGCCAGCAGTTTGCCGTACAGGACAGATTCCAACAATCAGCCCCAGCATTTT